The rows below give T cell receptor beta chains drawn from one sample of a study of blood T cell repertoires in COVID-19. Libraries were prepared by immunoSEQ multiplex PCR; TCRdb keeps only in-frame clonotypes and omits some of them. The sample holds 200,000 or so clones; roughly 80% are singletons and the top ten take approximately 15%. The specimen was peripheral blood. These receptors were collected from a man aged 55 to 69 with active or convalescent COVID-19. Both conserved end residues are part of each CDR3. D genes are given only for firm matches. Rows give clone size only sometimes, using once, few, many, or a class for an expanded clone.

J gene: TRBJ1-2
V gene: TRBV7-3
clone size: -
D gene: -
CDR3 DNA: TGTGCCAGCACCGTGTATGGCTACACCTTC
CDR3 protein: CASTVYGYTF

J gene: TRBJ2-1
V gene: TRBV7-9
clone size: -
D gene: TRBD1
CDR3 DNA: TGTGCCAGCACCACCAGGGGGAGTAGCTCCTACAATGAGCAGTTCTTC
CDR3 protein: CASTTRGSSSYNEQFF

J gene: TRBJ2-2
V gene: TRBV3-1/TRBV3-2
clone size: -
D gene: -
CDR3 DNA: TGTGCCAGCAGCCAAGTTCTTAGAGTGTTCGCGAACACCGGGGAGCTGTTTTTT
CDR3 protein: CASSQVLRVFANTGELFF

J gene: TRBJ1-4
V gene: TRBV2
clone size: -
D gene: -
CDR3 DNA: TGTGCCAGCAGTGAACTCGGGGGGAAACTGTTTTTT
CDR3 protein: CASSELGGKLFF

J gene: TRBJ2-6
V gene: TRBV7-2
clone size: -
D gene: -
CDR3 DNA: TGTGCCAGCAGCCCCCCCGGGGCTGGGGCCAACGTCCTGACTTTC
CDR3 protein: CASSPPGAGANVLTF

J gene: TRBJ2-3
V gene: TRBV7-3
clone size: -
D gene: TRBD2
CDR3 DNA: TGTGCCAGCAGCTCAATAGCGGGAGGCGGCACAGATACGCAGTATTTT
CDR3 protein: CASSSIAGGGTDTQYF

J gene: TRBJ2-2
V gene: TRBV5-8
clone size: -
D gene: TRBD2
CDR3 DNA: TGTGCCAGCAGCCCGCGCGGACTAGCGGGGAGGAAGGGCACCGGGGAGCTGTTTTTT
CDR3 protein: CASSPRGLAGRKGTGELFF

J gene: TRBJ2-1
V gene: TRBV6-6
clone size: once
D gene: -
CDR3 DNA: TGTGCCAGCACCACGGGGGGCCCGCGGCAGTTCTTC
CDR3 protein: CASTTGGPRQFF

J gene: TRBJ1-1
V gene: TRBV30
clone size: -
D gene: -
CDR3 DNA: TGTGCCTGGAGTGTACTCAATACGCCGAACACTGAAGCTTTCTTT
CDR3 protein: CAWSVLNTPNTEAFF

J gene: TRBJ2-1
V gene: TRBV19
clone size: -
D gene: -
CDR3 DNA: TGTGCCAGTAGTATGGAGGGGTACAATGAGCAGTTCTTC
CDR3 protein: CASSMEGYNEQFF

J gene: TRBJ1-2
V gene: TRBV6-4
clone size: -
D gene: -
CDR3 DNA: TGTGCCAGCAGTGCGGTTCACGGGGATGGCTACACCTTC
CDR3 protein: CASSAVHGDGYTF

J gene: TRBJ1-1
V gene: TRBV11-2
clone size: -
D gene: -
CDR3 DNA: TGTGCCAGCAGCTTAGGTCCAGGGCGGACTGAAGCTTTCTTT
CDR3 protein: CASSLGPGRTEAFF

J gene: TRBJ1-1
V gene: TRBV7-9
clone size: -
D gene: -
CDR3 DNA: TGTGCCAGCAGCTTACAGGGGAACACTGAAGCTTTCTTT
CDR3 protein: CASSLQGNTEAFF

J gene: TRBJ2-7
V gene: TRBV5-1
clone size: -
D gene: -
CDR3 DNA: TGCGCCAGCAAATTACAGGACCACTACGAGCAGTACTTC
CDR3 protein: CASKLQDHYEQYF

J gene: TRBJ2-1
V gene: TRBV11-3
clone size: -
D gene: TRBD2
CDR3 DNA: TGTGCCAGCAGTCTCCGACTAGCGGGATACTTGGGCGAGCAGTTCTTC
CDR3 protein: CASSLRLAGYLGEQFF

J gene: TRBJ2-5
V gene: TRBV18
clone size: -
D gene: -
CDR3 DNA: TGTGCCAGCTCACCCACCTACGATAGGGGTTTAGGAGAGACCCAGTACTTC
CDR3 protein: CASSPTYDRGLGETQYF

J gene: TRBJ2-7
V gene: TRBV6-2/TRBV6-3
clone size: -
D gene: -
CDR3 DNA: TGTGCCAGCAGTTACTCGATCGGTCAAAACTCCTACGAGCAGTACTTC
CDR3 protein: CASSYSIGQNSYEQYF

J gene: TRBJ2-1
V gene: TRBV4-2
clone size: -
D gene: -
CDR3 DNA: TGTGCCAGCAGCCAAGTATGGAGAAGAGACAATGAGCAGTTCTTC
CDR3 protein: CASSQVWRRDNEQFF

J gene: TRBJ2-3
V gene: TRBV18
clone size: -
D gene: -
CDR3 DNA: TGTGCCAGCTCACCGGAGGGCACAGATACGCAGTATTTT
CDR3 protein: CASSPEGTDTQYF

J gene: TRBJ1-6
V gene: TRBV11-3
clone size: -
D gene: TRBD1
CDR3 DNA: TGTGCCAGCAGCCACCAGGGACAGCCCTATAATTCACCCCTCCACTTT
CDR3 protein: CASSHQGQPYNSPLHF

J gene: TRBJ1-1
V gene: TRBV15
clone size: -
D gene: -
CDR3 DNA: TGTGCCACCAGCAGAGTCTCCGGGGCTGAAGCTTTCTTT
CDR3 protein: CATSRVSGAEAFF

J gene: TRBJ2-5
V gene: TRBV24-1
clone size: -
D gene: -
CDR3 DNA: TGTGCCACCAGTGATTTGAACAAGCAAGAGACCCAGTACTTC
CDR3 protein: CATSDLNKQETQYF

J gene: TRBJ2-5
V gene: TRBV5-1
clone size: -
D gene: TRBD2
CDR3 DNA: TGCGCCAGCAGCTTGGGGGTAGCGGGAGTCCAAGAGACCCAGTACTTC
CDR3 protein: CASSLGVAGVQETQYF

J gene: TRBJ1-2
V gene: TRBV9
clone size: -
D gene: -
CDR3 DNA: TGTGCCAGCAGCTCCCGCCCCGGTGGCTACACCTTC
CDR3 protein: CASSSRPGGYTF

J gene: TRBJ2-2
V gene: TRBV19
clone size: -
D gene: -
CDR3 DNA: TGTGCCAGTAGTGGGCCCCCCGACAGAAACACCGGGGAGCTGTTTTTT
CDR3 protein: CASSGPPDRNTGELFF

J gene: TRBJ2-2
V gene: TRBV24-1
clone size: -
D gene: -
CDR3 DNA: TGTGCCACCAGTGATTTCGGAGGGTCTCATCCCGGGGAGCTGTTTTTT
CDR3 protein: CATSDFGGSHPGELFF

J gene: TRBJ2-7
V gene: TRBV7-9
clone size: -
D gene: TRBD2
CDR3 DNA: TGTGCCAGCAGCTTTACTAGCGGTTTATACGAGCAGTACTTC
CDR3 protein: CASSFTSGLYEQYF

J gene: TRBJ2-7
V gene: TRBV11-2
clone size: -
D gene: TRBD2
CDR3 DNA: TGTGCCAGCAGCAAGGGGACTAGCGGGATGCTTCCCTACGAGCAGTACTTC
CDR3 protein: CASSKGTSGMLPYEQYF

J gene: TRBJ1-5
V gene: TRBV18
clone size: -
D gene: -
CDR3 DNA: TGTGCCAGCTCATCTGCGACAGGTCATCAGCCCCAGCATTTT
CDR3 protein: CASSSATGHQPQHF

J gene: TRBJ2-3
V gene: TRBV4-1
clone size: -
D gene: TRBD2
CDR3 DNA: TGCGCCAGCAGCCAGCAAGCACTCGGGACTAGCAGAGATACGCAGTATTTT
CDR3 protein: CASSQQALGTSRDTQYF

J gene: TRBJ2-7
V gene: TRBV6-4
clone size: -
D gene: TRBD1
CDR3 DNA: TGTGCCAGCAGTGTCCTGACAGGGGAATTCTCCTACGAGCAGTACTTC
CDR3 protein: CASSVLTGEFSYEQYF

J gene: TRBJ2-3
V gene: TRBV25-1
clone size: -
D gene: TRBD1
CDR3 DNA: TGTGCCAGCATAGGGGGCAAGGATACGCAGTATTTT
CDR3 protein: CASIGGKDTQYF

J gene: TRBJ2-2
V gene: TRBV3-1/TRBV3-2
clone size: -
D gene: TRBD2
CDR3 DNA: TGTGCCAGCAGCCAAGGGACTAGCGGGAGGACCGGGGAGCTGTTTTTT
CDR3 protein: CASSQGTSGRTGELFF

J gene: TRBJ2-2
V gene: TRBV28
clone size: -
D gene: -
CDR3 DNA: TGTGCCAGCAGTTCCTTCGCGGGGAGTGCATACACCGGGGAGCTGTTTTTT
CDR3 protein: CASSSFAGSAYTGELFF

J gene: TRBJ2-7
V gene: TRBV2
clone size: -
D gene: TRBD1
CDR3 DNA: TGTGCCAGCACCCTGCCCGGGACAGGGGGAGAGGCGCAGTACTTC
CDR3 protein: CASTLPGTGGEAQYF

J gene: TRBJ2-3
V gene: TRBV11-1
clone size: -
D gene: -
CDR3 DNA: TGTGCCAGCAGCTTAGTAGTAGGCGGCGCAGATACGCAGTATTTT
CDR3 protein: CASSLVVGGADTQYF

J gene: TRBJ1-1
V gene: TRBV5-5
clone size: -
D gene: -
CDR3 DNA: TGTGCCAGCAGCTTTTCCAACTTGAACACTGAAGCTTTCTTT
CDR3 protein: CASSFSNLNTEAFF

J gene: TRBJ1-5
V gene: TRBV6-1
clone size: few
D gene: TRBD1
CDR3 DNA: TGTGCCAGCAGTGAAGGGAAGGGGGCGCGGGGGGATCAGCCCCAGCATTTT
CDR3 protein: CASSEGKGARGDQPQHF

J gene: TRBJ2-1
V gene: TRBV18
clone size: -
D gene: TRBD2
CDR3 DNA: TGTGCCAGCTCACCTACTGGACTAGCTGACTGGAATGAGCAGTTCTTC
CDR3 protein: CASSPTGLADWNEQFF

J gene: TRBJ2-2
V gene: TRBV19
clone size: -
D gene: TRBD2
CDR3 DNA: TGTGCCAGTAGGGGACTAGCGGGAGTCACCGGGGAGCTGTTTTTT
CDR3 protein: CASRGLAGVTGELFF

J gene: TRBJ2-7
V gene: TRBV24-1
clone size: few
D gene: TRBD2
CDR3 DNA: TGTGCCACCAGTTGTTTCGTACTAGCGAAGCCCTCGGACGAGCAGTACTTC
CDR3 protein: CATSCFVLAKPSDEQYF

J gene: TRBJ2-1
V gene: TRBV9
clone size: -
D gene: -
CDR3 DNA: TGTGCCAGCAGCGTAGCTCTCGGGATAGCATACAATGAGCAGTTCTTC
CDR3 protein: CASSVALGIAYNEQFF

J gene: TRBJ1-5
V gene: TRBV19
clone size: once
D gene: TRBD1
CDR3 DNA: TGTGCCAGTAGTATCCGACAGGGGGCGTTTCGTAGTAGCAATCAGCCCCAGCATTTT
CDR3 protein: CASSIRQGAFRSSNQPQHF

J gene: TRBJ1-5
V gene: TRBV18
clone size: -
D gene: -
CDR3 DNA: TGTGCCAGCTCACCACAGGGGAATCAGCCCCAGCATTTT
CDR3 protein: CASSPQGNQPQHF